This record looks at one TCR beta chain sequence and its context. Its antigen remains unidentified. The CDR3 spans 16 residues. V was clipped by 0 bases and J by 7 bases; unmatched bases: 6. Germline V CDR1 and CDR2: SGHVS, FQNEAQ. This specimen belongs to a study of shared clonotypes between healthy human individuals. Study background: Contributing individuals were a couple of females and three males aged 18 to 49. Study outcomes and limitations: Clonotypes which were not shared had lower generation probabilities than clonotypes that all four donors shared. Rarefaction exposed incomplete sorted-subset sequencing despite large depth.

TCRdb keeps only in-frame clones here, not all; method: immunoSEQ multiplex PCR. The sample records around 100,000 clones, 67% being singletons. The rearrangement links TRBV7-8 to TRBJ2-1; 10 bases agree with TRBD2. Sequencing input: memory CD8+ T cells sorted from blood. The subset was: CD45RO+ cells pooled with CCR7-negative TemRA cells. The TCR comes from a man aged 30 to 45 in good health. CDR3 nucleotides: TGTGCCAGCAGCTTAGCCCCTAGCGGGAGTTTAAATGAGCAGTTCTTC. As protein: CASSLAPSGSLNEQFF.